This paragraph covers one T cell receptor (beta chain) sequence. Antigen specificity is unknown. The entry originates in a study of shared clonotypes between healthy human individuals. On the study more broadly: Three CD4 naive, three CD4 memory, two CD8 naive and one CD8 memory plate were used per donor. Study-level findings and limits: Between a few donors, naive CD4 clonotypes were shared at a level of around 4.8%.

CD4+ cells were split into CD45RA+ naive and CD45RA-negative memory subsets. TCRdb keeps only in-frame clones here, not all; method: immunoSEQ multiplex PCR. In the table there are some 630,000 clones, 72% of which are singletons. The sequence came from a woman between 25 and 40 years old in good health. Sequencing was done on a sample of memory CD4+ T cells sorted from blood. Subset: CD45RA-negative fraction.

CDR3 DNA: TGTGCCAGCAGCCCCGCAACAGGGGAAAGGATGAACACTGAAGCTTTCTTT. It translates to CASSPATGERMNTEAFF. The chain combines TRBV27 with TRBJ1-1; 7 bases map to TRBD1. This CDR3 has 17 residues. Unmatched junction bases numbered 13, after V lost 6 bases and J lost 0 bases. The germline gives CDR1 MNHEY, CDR2 SMNVEV (reference sequence).